A single TCR beta chain is shown here with its context. This sample stems from a study of blood T cell repertoires in COVID-19. For the study at large: PBMCs, B-cell-depleted T cells, or T cells were the source of the cDNA or gDNA that made up the material.

Libraries were prepared by immunoSEQ multiplex PCR; TCRdb keeps only in-frame clonotypes and omits some of them. The repertoire includes roughly 170,000 clones, 83% of them detected once, and about 3.6% sits in the top ten. The study recruited people aged roughly 18 to 100 years across approximately 24 US areas. The CDR3 is 14 residues long. CDR1 DFQATT and CDR2 SNEGSKA come from the germline V gene (reference sequence). Trimming took 3 bases from V and 7 from J, leaving 18 bases between them. This chain links TRBV20-1 with TRBJ1-1; D is undetermined. The material sequenced was PBMCs or T cells enriched from blood (not recorded which). The clonotype was recovered from a woman between 50 and 59 years old in a cohort exposed to, infected with or recovered from COVID-19 (not recorded which). CDR3 nucleotide sequence: TGCAGTGCTAGTCAGTTTGTGCAGGCCTATGAAGCTTTCTTT. Encoded protein: CSASQFVQAYEAFF.